Listed here are 15 T cell receptor beta chains from one sample, sequenced in a study of STAT5B mutations in CD4+ large granular lymphocyte leukemia. Method: immunoSEQ multiplex PCR; TCRdb's copy keeps in-frame clones and lacks some. The sample records tens of thousands of clones, roughly 80% being singletons. The specimen was CD4+ T cells from blood buffy coats. The receptors derive from a human donor in good health.

The chain couples TRBV2 to TRBJ2-1, with TRBD2 matching 8 bases. V trimming: 3 bases; J trimming: 11 bases; junction bases outside the gene matches: 6. This CDR3 has 13 amino acids. Germline V gene sequence: CDR1 SNHLY, CDR2 FYNNEI. CDR3: CASSDQAGGQQFF. As DNA, the CDR3 is TGTGCCAGCAGTGACCAGGCGGGGGGCCAGCAGTTCTTC.

The chain links TRBV5-8 to TRBJ1-2; 9 positions agree with TRBD1. This CDR3 is 12 amino acids long. The V and J ends lost 4 bases and 5 bases, in that order; junction bases with no gene match: 0. Germline V gene data show CDR1 as SGHTS and CDR2 as YDEGEE. The CDR3 DNA reads TGTGCCAGCAGCGACAGGGGGTATGGCTACACCTTC. It specifies CASSDRGYGYTF.

V is TRBV19 and J is TRBJ2-1, with 12 bases that match TRBD2. Per germline, CDR1 LNHDA and CDR2 SQIVND (reference sequence). The CDR3 consists of 16 residues. Unmatched junction bases numbered 6, after V lost 6 bases and J lost 3 bases. The CDR3 protein is CASSPRTSGVYNEQFF. The CDR3 DNA sequence: TGTGCCAGTAGCCCCCGGACTAGCGGGGTCTACAATGAGCAGTTCTTC.

The gene calls are TRBV30 and TRBJ2-7; 12 positions match TRBD2. Germline V CDR1 and CDR2: GTSNPN, SVGIG (reference sequence). J gave up 2 bases and V 3 bases, and 11 bases lay outside the gene matches. The CDR3 runs to 17 residues. In DNA, the CDR3 is TGTGCCTGGAGCCTAACCCGGACTAGCGGGACAACCTACGAGCAGTACTTC. Its translation is CAWSLTRTSGTTYEQYF.

This sequence joins TRBV13 and TRBJ1-2, with 9 bases matching TRBD1. Germline CDR1 reads PRHDT; CDR2 reads FYEKMQ (reference sequence). This CDR3 contains 14 residues. Trimming took 6 bases from V and 4 from J; bases not matched to a gene: 6. As DNA, the CDR3 is TGTGCCAGCAGACCGATGGGACAGGGCTATGGCTACACCTTC. This codes for CASRPMGQGYGYTF.

The chain is built from TRBV7-9 and TRBJ2-3, with TRBD2 identical over 9 bases. CDR3 length: 15 amino acids. V was pared by 10 bases and J by 6 bases, with 14 bases of the junction left unmatched. From germline, CDR1 is SEHNR and CDR2 FQNEAQ (reference sequence). The CDR3 sequence is CATAPRGRAPDTQYF. The CDR3 DNA sequence: TGTGCCACCGCCCCCCGCGGGAGGGCCCCCGATACGCAGTATTTT. Full variable domain (outside the CDR3, taken from reference TRBV7-9 and TRBJ2-3): DTGVSQNPRHKITKRGQNVTFRCDPISEHNRLYWYRQTLGQGPEFLTYFQNEAQLEKSRLLSDRFSAERPKGSFSTLEIQRTEQGDSAMYLCATAPRGRAPDTQYFGPGTRLTVL.

The chain carries TRBV27 and TRBJ1-1, with 8 positions matching TRBD1. V lost 3 bases to trimming and J lost 1 base; unmatched junction nucleotides: 7. The CDR3 runs 16 residues. The germline V gene encodes CDR1 MNHEY and CDR2 SMNVEV (reference sequence). CDR3 bases: TGTGCCAGCAGTTTCGGACAGGGAGGGAGGAACACTGAAGCTTTCTTT. Translating it yields CASSFGQGGRNTEAFF.

V is TRBV9 and J is TRBJ1-2; D is possibly TRBD1 (5 bases). Trimming removed 2 bases from V and 8 bases from J, with 19 bases in between. Germline V lookup: CDR1 SGDLS, CDR2 YYNGEE. This CDR3 is 15 amino acids long. The CDR3 DNA reads as TGTGCCAGCAGCGTCAGGGACGCCGGGGCAAGGGGCTACACCTTC. Protein product: CASSVRDAGARGYTF.

This clone was seen only a few times. The V call is TRBV5-1, the J call TRBJ2-7, with no clear D. Trimming took off 1 base at V and 3 bases at J, with 14 bases between the two ends. The CDR3 contains 15 residues. Looked up from germline, CDR1 is SGHRS and CDR2 is YFSETQ. CDR3 sequence (DNA): TGCGCCAGCAGCTTGTTGAGTAGCTTTGGCTACGAGCAGTACTTC. Its translation is CASSLLSSFGYEQYF.

This chain connects TRBV4-2 to TRBJ1-4; D is undetermined. Germline lookup yields CDR1 LGHNA and CDR2 YNFKEQ. The CDR3 is 16 amino acids. Deletions cut 2 bases from V and 0 bases from J, with 10 bases between. CDR3: CASSQNLDSTNEKLFF. CDR3 nucleotides: TGTGCCAGCAGCCAAAATCTAGATTCAACTAATGAAAAACTGTTTTTT.

The chain joins TRBV7-2 to TRBJ2-2; 9 bases are shared with TRBD2. CDR1 and CDR2 from the germline V gene are SGHTA and FQGNSA. The ends lost 5 bases at V and 4 bases at J; junction bases unmatched: 2. The length of the CDR3 is 14 residues. The CDR3 sequence is CASSRGGGTGELFF. The CDR3 DNA reads TGTGCCAGCAGCCGCGGGGGGGGCACCGGGGAGCTGTTTTTT.

V is TRBV5-1 and J is TRBJ2-1; 9 bases line up with TRBD2. The CDR3 extends over 18 amino acids. Germline V gene data show CDR1 as SGHRS and CDR2 as YFSETQ. J lost 11 bases, V lost 3 bases, and 21 bases had no gene match. The CDR3 region has the DNA TGCGCCAGCAGCTCGTTGATCGGGACTAGCCAGAGCCTTAGCCAGCAGTTCTTC. Translated: CASSSLIGTSQSLSQQFF.

The chain has TRBV28 and TRBJ1-1, with a tentative D call TRBD1 (5 bases). The CDR3 extends over 16 amino acids. Between the trimmed V and J ends, which lost 2 bases and 0 bases, there was a span of 13 bases. Germline V CDR1 and CDR2: MDHEN, SYDVKM. The chain's CDR3 is CASSLNVRGVNTEAFF. In DNA, the CDR3 is TGTGCCAGCAGTTTAAACGTCCGGGGGGTGAACACTGAAGCTTTCTTT.

This CDR3 is CASSPWTGADTEAFF. CDR3 nucleotide sequence: TGTGCCAGCAGCCCTTGGACAGGGGCGGACACTGAAGCTTTCTTT. This chain links TRBV14 with TRBJ1-1; TRBD1 matches at 9 bases. This CDR3 comprises 15 residues. Trimming took 4 bases from V and 3 from J; bases not matched to a gene: 6. Looked up from germline, CDR1 is SGHDN and CDR2 is FVKESK.

In its sample, this clone was seen a few times. The chain uses TRBV27 and TRBJ1-2; unclear D gene. The CDR3 covers 13 residues. Germline V gives CDR1 MNHEY, CDR2 SMNVEV (reference sequence). Trimming removed 2 bases at V and 7 bases at J, with 11 bases between. Here the CDR3 reads CASSLKMGSGYTF. DNA of the CDR3: TGTGCCAGCAGTTTAAAAATGGGCTCTGGCTACACCTTC.